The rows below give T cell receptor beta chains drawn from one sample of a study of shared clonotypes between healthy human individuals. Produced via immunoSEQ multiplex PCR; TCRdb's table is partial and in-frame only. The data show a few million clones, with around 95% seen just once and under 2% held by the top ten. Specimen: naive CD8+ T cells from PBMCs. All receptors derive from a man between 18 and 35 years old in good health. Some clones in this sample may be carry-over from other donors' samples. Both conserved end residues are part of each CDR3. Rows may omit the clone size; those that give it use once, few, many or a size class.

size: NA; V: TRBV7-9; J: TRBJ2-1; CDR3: CASSSAQGSDYNEQFF
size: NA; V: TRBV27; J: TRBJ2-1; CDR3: CASSWRQYNEQFF
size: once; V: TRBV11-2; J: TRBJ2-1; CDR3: CASSLALAAGGGNEQFF
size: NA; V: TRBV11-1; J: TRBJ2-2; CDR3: CASSNPSGPQIGTGELFF
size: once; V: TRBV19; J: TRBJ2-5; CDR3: CASSTGTAPQETQYF
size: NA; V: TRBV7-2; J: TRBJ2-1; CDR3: CASSWVWTGRNNEQFF
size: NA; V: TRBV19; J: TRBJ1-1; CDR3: CASSPLPRGWTEAFF
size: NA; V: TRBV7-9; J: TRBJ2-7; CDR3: CASSLEGGRYEQYF
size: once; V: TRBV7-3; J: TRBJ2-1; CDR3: CASSLTGGGSYNEQFF
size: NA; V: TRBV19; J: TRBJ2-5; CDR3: CASSISRAGRETQYF
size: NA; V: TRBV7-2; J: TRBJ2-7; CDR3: CASSVGVGTGTLYEQYF
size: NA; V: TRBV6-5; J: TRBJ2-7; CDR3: CASRVRWDGPYEQYF
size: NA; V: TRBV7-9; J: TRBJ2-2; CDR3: CASSLNQAAGELFF
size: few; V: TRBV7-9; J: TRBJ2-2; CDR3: CASSLEDTGELFF
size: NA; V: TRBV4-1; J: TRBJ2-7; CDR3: CASSMRGSSYEQYF
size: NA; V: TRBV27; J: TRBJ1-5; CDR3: CASRLSQGANQPQHF
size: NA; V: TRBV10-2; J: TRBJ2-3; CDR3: CASSDSRGSTDTQYF
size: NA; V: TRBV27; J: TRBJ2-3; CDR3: CASSLGGTVSTDTQYF
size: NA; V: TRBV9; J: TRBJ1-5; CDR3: CASSVSDANQPQHF
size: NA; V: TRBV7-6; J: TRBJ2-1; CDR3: CASSSRGAGTSGRDEQFF
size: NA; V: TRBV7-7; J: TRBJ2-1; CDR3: CASSPQGGRFWSSYNEQFF
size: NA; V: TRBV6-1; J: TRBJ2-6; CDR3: CASSEILVISGANVLTF
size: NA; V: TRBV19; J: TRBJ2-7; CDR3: CASSPFREGVNEQYF
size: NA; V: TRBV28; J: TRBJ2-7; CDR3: CASSPIGLGQLVEQYF
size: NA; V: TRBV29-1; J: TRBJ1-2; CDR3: CSGRTGTDYGYTF
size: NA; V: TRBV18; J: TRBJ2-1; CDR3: CASSPPFSVNNEQFF
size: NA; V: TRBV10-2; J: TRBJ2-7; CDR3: CASTDHRQGGYEQYF
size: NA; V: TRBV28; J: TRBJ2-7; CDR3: CASSFSPPGYPYEQYF
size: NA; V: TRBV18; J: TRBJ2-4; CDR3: CASSPPGQDVAGGPEDF
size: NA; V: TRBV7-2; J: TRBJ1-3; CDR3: CASSPLGTGNTIYF
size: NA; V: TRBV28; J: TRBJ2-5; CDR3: CATQAGEQETQYF
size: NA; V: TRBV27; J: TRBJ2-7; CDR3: CASSSFGGQGGEQYF
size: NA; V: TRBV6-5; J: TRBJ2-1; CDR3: CASSYYAGNEQFF
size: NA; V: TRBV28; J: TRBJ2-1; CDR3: CASRPIRRVEDEQFF
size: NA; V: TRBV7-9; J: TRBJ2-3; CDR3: CASSPTPVKRGSTDTQYF
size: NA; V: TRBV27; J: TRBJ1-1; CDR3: CASSLLRAMNTEAFF
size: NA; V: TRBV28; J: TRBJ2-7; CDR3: CASSFSGNPYEQYF
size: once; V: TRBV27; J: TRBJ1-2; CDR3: CASSLTQGAWYGYTF
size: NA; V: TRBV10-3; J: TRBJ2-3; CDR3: CAISREGLVDTQYF
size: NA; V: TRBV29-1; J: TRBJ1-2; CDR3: CTVTPPGPYGYTF
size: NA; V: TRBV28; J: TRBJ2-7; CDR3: CASSPPWRDPSYEQYF
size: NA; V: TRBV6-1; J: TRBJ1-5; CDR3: CASSEPQHSNQPQHF
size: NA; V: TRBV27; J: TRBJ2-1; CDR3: CASSLWTGVKDEQFF
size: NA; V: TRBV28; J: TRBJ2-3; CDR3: CASSLAGTKHTDTQYF
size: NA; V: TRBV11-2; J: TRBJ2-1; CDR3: CASSVGLTVSYNEQFF
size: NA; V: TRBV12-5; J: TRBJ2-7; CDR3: CASGFPRGRLSYEQYF
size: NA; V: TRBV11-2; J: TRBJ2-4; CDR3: CASSLGTGGGKNIQYF
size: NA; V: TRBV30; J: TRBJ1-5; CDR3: CAWTTGRGQPQHF
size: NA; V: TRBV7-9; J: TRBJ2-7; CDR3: CASSYGAQEQYF
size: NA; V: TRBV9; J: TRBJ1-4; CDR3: CASSAGTGYEKLFF
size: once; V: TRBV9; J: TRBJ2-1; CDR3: CASSVARLGEQFF